The 8 T cell receptor beta chains presented below share a single source sample, sequenced in a study of blood T cell repertoires in COVID-19. Clones were sequenced by immunoSEQ multiplex PCR, and TCRdb holds only the in-frame ones, with some missing. The table has about 86,000 clones, around 82% seen once; the top ten hold 1.2%. The material sequenced was peripheral blood. The receptors originated from an elderly woman with acute or convalescent COVID-19.

The chain has TRBV19 and TRBJ1-5, with a possible D match to TRBD1 (5 bases). This CDR3 has 13 amino acids. V was pared by 6 bases and J by 5 bases, with 11 bases between. Per the germline V gene, CDR1 is LNHDA and CDR2 is SQIVND (reference sequence). The CDR3 here is CASSDQGHQPQHF. The CDR3 DNA reads as TGTGCCAGTAGCGACCAGGGTCATCAGCCCCAGCATTTT.

The J gene is TRBJ1-2, the V gene TRBV5-8; 7 bases align to TRBD1. Germline CDR1 and CDR2: SGHTS and YDEGEE. CDR3 size: 17 residues. The V and J ends lost 4 bases and 3 bases, in that order; junction bases with no gene match: 15. In DNA, the CDR3 is TGTGCCAGCAGCCGACCCCGACAGGGAAGCTTCGACTATGGCTACACCTTC. Residues: CASSRPRQGSFDYGYTF.

The table lists this clone with a count of one. The chain employs TRBV6-5 and TRBJ1-1; 7 positions match TRBD1. The germline V gene has CDR1 MNHEY and CDR2 SVGAGI. The V and J ends lost 6 bases and 8 bases, in that order; junction bases with no gene match: 6. The CDR3 is 12 amino acids. The CDR3: CASRWTGYEAFF. The CDR3 bases are TGTGCCAGCAGGTGGACAGGTTACGAAGCTTTCTTT.

The chain has TRBV6-6 and TRBJ2-3, with 10 bases aligning to TRBD2. The junction had 13 bases not matched to a gene; V was cut back by 7 bases and J by 6 bases. Per the germline V gene, CDR1 is MNHNY and CDR2 is SVGAGI (reference sequence). This CDR3 is built from 16 residues. CDR3 in amino acids: CASTPRTSGQGDTQYF. As DNA, the CDR3 is TGTGCCAGCACCCCTCGGACTAGCGGTCAGGGGGATACGCAGTATTTT.

V is TRBV25-1 and J is TRBJ1-4, with 9 positions matching TRBD1. Trimming at V came to 8 bases and at J to 6 bases, leaving 10 bases not matched to a gene. This CDR3 has 15 residues. Germline V gives CDR1 MGHDK, CDR2 SYGVNS. The CDR3 bases are TGTGCCAGCTCCCCGGGACAGGGTGTTTATGAAAAACTGTTTTTT. It encodes CASSPGQGVYEKLFF.

The rearrangement uses TRBV18 and TRBJ2-7; 9 nucleotides align to TRBD1. CDR1 KGHSH and CDR2 LQKENI come from the germline V gene. V lost 0 bases to trimming and J lost 5 bases; unmatched junction nucleotides: 5. This CDR3 is built from 15 residues. CDR3 bases: TGTGCCAGCTCACCACCGGGGACAGGGCGGCACGAGCAGTACTTC. This gives the protein CASSPPGTGRHEQYF.

This chain connects TRBV12-3 or TRBV12-4 to TRBJ1-1; 7 nucleotides align to TRBD1. This CDR3 contains 13 residues. With 4 bases clipped from V and 11 bases from J, the junction kept 10 bases outside the gene matches. CDR3 in amino acids: CASSYLQGLEAFF. Written as DNA, the CDR3 is TGTGCCAGCAGTTACTTACAGGGGTTGGAGGCTTTCTTT.

This clone showed up just once. The chain combines TRBV7-8 with TRBJ2-3; 8 nucleotides align to TRBD2. This CDR3 contains 16 residues. In germline, CDR1 is SGHVS, CDR2 FQNEAQ. The V and J ends lost 0 bases and 3 bases, in that order; junction bases with no gene match: 5. CDR3 sequence: CASSLAGGGPTDTQYF. CDR3 nucleotide sequence: TGTGCCAGCAGCTTAGCCGGCGGGGGGCCAACAGATACGCAGTATTTT.